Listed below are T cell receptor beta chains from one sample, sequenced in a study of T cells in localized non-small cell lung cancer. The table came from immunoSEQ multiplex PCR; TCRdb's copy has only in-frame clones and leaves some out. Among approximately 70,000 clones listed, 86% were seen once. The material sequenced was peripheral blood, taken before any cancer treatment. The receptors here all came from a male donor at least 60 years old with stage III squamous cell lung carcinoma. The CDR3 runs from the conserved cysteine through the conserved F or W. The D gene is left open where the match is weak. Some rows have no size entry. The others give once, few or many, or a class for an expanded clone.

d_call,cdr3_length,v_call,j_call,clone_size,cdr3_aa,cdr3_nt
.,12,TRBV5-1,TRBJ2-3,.,CASKEGLNTQYF,TGCGCCAGCAAGGAGGGATTGAATACGCAGTATTTT
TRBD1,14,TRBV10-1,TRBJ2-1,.,CASSRDRGHNEQFF,TGCGCCAGCAGCCGGGACAGGGGTCACAATGAGCAGTTCTTC
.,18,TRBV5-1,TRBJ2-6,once,CASSLDGSGSSGANVLTF,TGCGCCAGCAGCTTGGATGGCAGCGGAAGCTCTGGGGCCAACGTCCTGACTTTC
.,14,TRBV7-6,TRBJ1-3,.,CASSPDRLGNTIYF,TGTGCCAGCAGCCCCGACAGGCTAGGGAACACCATATATTTT
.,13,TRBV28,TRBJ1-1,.,CASNTGWNTEAFF,TGTGCCAGCAATACTGGATGGAACACTGAAGCTTTCTTT
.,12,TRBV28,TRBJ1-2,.,CASSAGSRADTF,TGTGCCAGCAGTGCCGGGAGCCGGGCAGACACCTTC
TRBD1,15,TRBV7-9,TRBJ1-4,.,CASSLTGTTNEKLFF,TGTGCCAGCAGCCTGACAGGGACAACTAATGAAAAACTGTTTTTT
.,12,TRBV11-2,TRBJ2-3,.,CASSLGTDTQYF,TGTGCCAGCAGCTTAGGGACCGATACGCAGTATTTT
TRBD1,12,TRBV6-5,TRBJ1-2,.,CASRTTGHGYTF,TGTGCCAGCAGAACGACAGGGCATGGCTACACCTTC
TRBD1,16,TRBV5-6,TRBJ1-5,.,CASSLAGTGTAQPQHF,TGTGCCAGCAGCTTGGCCGGGACAGGGACAGCTCAGCCCCAGCATTTT
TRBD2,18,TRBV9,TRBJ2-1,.,CASRPGLAGEGSYNEQFF,TGTGCCAGCAGACCGGGACTAGCGGGGGAAGGCTCCTACAATGAGCAGTTCTTC
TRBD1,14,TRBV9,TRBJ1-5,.,CASSPDREHQPQHF,TGTGCCAGCAGCCCCGACAGGGAACATCAGCCCCAGCATTTT
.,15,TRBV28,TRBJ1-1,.,CASIPSRDGGPEAFF,TGTGCCAGCATCCCATCCCGGGACGGAGGTCCTGAAGCTTTCTTT
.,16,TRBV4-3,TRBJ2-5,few,CASSQEWLGSLGTQYF,TGCGCCAGCAGCCAAGAATGGCTCGGGAGCCTGGGGACCCAGTACTTC
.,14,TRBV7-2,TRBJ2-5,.,CASSPVGVGETQYF,TGTGCCAGCAGCCCAGTTGGTGTAGGAGAGACCCAGTACTTC
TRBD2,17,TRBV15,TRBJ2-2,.,CATSRDLGRADTGELFF,TGTGCCACCAGCAGAGATCTGGGGAGGGCTGACACCGGGGAGCTGTTTTTT
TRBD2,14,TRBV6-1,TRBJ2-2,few,CASTSGGRNGELFF,TGTGCCAGCACATCGGGGGGGCGGAACGGGGAGCTGTTTTTT
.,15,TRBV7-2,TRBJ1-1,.,CASSRLLGLSTEAFF,TGTGCCAGCAGCCGTCTCCTAGGGTTAAGCACTGAAGCTTTCTTT
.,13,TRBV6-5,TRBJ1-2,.,CASSKTSDYGYTF,TGTGCCAGCAGTAAGACATCGGACTATGGCTACACCTTC
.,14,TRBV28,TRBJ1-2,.,CASSLAGDYRGYTF,TGTGCCAGCAGTTTGGCGGGGGATTATCGCGGCTACACCTTC
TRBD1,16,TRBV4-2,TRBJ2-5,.,CASSQQPNRGRETQYF,TGTGCCAGCAGCCAACAACCGAACAGGGGGCGAGAGACCCAGTACTTC
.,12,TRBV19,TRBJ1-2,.,CATRLGGYGYTF,TGTGCCACCCGACTAGGAGGCTATGGCTACACCTTC
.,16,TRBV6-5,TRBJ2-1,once,CASSYRAGKRYNEQFF,TGTGCCAGCAGTTACCGAGCAGGGAAGAGGTACAATGAGCAGTTCTTC
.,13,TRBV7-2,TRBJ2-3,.,CASSLEVVDTQYF,TGTGCCAGCAGCTTAGAAGTTGTAGATACGCAGTATTTT
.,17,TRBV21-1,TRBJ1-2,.,CASSKRQDRRGNYGYTF,TGTGCCAGCAGCAAACGTCAGGACAGGAGGGGAAACTATGGCTACACCTTC
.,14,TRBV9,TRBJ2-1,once,CASSFQGTDNEQFF,TGTGCCAGCAGCTTTCAGGGAACGGACAATGAGCAGTTCTTC
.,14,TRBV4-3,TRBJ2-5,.,CASSQVLGGETQYF,TGCGCCAGCAGCCAAGTGCTGGGAGGAGAGACCCAGTACTTC